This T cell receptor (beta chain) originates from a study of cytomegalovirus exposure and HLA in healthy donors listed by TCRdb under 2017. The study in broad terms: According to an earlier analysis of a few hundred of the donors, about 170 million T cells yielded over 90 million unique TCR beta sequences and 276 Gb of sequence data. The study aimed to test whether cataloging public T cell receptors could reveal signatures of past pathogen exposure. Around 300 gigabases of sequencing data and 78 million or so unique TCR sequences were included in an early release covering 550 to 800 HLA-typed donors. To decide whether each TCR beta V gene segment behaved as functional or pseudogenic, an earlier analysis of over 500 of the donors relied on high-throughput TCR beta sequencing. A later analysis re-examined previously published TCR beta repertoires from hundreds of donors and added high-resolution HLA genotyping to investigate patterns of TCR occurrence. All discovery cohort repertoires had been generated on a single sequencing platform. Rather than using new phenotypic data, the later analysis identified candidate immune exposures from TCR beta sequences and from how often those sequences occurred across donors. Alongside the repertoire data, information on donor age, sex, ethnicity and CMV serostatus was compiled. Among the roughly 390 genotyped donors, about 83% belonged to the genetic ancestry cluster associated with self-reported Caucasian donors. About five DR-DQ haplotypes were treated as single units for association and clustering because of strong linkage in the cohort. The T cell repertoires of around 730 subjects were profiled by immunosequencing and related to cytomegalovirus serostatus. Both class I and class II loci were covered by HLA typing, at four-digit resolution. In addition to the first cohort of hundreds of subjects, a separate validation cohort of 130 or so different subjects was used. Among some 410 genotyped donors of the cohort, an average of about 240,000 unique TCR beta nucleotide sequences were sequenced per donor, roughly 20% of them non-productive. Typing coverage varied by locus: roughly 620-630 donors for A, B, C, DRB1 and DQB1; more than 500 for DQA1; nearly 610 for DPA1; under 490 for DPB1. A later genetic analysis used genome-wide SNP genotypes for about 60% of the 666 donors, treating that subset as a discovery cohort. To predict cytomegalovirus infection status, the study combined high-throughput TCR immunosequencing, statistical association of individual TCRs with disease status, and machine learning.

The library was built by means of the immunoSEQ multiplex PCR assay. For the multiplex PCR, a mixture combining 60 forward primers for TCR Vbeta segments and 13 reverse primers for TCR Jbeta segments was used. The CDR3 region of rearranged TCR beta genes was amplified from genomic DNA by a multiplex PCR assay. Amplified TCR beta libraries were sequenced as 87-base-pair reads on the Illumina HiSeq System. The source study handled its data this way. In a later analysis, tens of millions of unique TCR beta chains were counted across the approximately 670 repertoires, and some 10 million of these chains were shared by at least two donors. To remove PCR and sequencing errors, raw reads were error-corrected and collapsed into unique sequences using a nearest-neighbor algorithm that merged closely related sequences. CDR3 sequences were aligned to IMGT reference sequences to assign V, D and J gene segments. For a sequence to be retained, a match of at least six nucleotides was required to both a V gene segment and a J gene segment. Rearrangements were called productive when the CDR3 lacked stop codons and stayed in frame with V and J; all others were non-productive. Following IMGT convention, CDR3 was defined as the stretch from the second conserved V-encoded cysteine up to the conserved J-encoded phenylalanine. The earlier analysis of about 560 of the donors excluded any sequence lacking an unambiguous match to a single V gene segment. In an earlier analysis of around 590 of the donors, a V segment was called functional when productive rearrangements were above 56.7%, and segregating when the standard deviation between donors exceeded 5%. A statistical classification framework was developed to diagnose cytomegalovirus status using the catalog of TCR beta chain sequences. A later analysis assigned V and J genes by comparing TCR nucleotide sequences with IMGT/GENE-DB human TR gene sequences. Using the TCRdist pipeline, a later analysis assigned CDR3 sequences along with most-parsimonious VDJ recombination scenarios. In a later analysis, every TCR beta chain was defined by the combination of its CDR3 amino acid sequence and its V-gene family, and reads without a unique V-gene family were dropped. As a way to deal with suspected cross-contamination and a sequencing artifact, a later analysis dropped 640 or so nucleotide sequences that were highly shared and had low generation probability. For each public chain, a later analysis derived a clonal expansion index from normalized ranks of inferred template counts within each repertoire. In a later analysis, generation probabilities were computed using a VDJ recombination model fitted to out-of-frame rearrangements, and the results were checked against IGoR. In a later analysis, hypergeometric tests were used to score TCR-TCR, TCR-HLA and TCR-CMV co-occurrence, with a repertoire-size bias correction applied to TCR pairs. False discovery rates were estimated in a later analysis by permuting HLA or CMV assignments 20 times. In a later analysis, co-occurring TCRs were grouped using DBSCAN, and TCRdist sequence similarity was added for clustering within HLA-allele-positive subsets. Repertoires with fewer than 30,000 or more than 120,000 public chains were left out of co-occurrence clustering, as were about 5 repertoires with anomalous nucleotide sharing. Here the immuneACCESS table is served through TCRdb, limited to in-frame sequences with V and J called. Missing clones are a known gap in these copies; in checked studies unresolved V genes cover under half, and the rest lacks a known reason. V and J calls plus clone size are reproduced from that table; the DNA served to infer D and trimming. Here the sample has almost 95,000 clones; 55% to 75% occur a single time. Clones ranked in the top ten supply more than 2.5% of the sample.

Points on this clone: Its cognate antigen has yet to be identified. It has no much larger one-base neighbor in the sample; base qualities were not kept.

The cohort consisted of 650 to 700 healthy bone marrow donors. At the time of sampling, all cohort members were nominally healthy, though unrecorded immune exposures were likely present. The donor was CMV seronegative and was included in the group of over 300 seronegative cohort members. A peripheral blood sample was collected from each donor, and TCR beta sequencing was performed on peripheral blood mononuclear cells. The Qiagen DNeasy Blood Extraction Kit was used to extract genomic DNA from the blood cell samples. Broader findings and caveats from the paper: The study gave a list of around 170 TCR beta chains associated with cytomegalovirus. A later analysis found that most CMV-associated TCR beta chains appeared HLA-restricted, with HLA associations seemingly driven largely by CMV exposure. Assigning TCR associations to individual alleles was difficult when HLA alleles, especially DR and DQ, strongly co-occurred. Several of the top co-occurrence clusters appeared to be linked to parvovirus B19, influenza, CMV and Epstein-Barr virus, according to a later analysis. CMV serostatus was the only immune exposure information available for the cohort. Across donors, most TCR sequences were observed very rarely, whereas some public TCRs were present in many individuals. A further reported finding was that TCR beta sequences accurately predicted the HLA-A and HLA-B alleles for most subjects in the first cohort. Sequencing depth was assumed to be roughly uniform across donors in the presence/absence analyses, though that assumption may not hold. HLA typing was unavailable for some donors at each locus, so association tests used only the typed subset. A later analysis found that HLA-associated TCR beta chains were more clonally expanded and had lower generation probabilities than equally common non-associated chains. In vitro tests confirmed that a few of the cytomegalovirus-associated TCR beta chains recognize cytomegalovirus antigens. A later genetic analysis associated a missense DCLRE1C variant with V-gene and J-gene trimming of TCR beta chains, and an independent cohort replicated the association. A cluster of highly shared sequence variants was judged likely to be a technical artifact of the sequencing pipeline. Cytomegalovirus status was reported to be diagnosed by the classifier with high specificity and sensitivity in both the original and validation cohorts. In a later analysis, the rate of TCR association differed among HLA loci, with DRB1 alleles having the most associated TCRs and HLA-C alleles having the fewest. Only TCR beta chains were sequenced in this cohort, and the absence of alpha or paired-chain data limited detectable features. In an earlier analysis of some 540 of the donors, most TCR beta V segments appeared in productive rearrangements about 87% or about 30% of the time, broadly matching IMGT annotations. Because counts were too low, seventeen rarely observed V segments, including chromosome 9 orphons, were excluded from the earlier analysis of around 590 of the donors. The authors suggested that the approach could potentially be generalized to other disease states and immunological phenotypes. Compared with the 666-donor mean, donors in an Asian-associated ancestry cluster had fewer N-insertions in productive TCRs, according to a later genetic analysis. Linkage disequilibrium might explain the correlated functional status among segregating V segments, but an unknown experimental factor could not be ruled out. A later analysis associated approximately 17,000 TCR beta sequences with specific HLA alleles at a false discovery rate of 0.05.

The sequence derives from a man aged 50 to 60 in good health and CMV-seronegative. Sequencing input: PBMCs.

The sequenced DNA is TGTGCCAGCAGCTCGCAGGGCACGAACACCGGGGAGCTGTTTTTT. The resulting protein is CASSSQGTNTGELFF. This chain joins TRBV7-2 to TRBJ2-2; a tentative D match to TRBD1 spans 5 bases. V is shortened by 4 bases, J by 0 bases, and the region joining them spans 9 bases. The CDR3, from cysteine to phenylalanine, totals 15 residues. The sequence is cut down to CDR3 DNA, 45 bases in frame from base 1. The germline V gene gives CDR1 as SGHTA and CDR2 as FQGNSA.